One and the same sample provided the 2 T cell receptor beta chains below, sequenced in a study of metastatic and nonmetastatic thyroid tumors. TCRdb re-clonotyped the PCR reads through MiXCR. This sample has 89,000 or so clones; roughly 8.6% occur once, and the top ten carry 8% to 10%. Patients underwent thyroid surgery, and none had received any treatment before it. The source material was blood. The origin of the receptors is a female donor with papillary thyroid cancer or a benign thyroid nodule (not recorded which). Some clones in this sample may be carry-over from other donors' samples.

At least ten counts were recorded for this clone. This chain connects TRBV12-3 or TRBV12-4 to TRBJ1-1; the D gene is possibly TRBD1 (5 bases). V was trimmed by 6 bases and J by 3 bases, leaving 11 bases between them. There are 13 residues in the CDR3. CDR3 bases: TGTGCCAGCAGCCCCTTGGGGGACACTGAAGCTTTCTTT. Translation gives CASSPLGDTEAFF.

This clone has only a few counts. A read error is possible here, since a much larger clone lies one base away. This chain uses TRBV14 with TRBJ2-7; tentative D call: TRBD1 (5 bases). The CDR3 spans 15 residues. Germline lookup yields CDR1 SGHDN and CDR2 FVKESK. The CDR3 nucleotides are TGTGTCAGCAGCCAAGGGGCAGGGTGGTCCTACGAGCAGTACTTC. It specifies CVSSQGAGWSYEQYF.